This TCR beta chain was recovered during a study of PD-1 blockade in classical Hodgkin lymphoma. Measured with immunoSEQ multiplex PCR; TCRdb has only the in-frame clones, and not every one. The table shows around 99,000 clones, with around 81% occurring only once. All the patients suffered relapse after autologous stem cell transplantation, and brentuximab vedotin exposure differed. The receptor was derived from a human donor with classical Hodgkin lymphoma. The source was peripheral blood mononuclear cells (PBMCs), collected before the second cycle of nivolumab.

As DNA, the CDR3 is TGTGCCAGCAGTGACGTCCAAGAGACCCAGTACTTC. Its protein product is CASSDVQETQYF. The gene calls are TRBV6-1 and TRBJ2-5, with D hard to call. V lost 3 bases, J lost 1 base, and 3 bases lay in between. The CDR3 spans 12 residues. From germline, CDR1 is MNHNS and CDR2 SASEGT.